This TCR beta chain was retrieved from a study of CD8 T cells in Susac syndrome. Per germline, CDR1 GTSNPN and CDR2 SVGIG (reference sequence). J lost 5 bases, V lost 5 bases, and 8 bases had no gene match. CDR3 length: 14 residues. CD8+ and CD4+ T cells taken from blood had their TCR beta sequenced. CD8+ and CD4+ T cells were negatively isolated; TEMRA cells were FACS-enriched. As regards this clonotype: Its target is not known.

Reverse transcription of about 0.5 to 1 ug RNA used random hexamers. Amplification of TCR beta CDR3 spanned 54 Vbeta and 13 Jbeta via immunoSEQ multiplex PCR. MiXCR was run by TCRdb on the immunoSEQ multiplex PCR reads, yielding one entry per CDR3 protein. This table has around 170,000 distinct CDR3 sequences, approximately 94% appearing once. Study-level findings and limits: In Susac syndrome, CD4+ T cell repertoires lacked any clonal expansion.

This receptor was taken from a human donor with Susac syndrome. Sequenced input: CD4+ T cells from PBMCs. The chain recombines TRBV30 with TRBJ2-2; 7 bases map to TRBD1. The CDR3 reads CAWDGTAYTGELFF. As DNA, the CDR3 is TGTGCCTGGGACGGGACAGCCTATACCGGGGAGCTGTTTTTT.